These T cell receptor beta chains were read from a single sample in a study of Ad26.COV2.S vaccination and SARS-CoV-2 variants. Clones were sequenced by immunoSEQ multiplex PCR, and TCRdb holds only the in-frame ones, with some missing. The data show over 300,000 clones, roughly 85% seen once. The material sequenced was peripheral blood, taken in a trial of Ad26.COV2.S vaccine versus placebo. The receptors were gathered from a person aged 18 to 65 who received the Ad26.COV2.S COVID-19 vaccine or a placebo. CDR3s include the opening cysteine and the closing phenylalanine or tryptophan. Fields, in order: J gene, V gene, D gene, CDR3 length, clone size, CDR3 DNA, CDR3 protein. A D gene is named only where the DNA matches it firmly. Clone size is not always given. Where it is, it says once, few, many or a class for expanded clones.

j_gene: TRBJ1-1
v_gene: TRBV19
d_gene: TRBD1
len: 13
abundance: -
CDR3nt: TGTGCCAGTAGACAAGGGGGCGCGTCTGAAGCTTTCTTT
CDR3aa: CASRQGGASEAFF

j_gene: TRBJ2-1
v_gene: TRBV19
d_gene: TRBD2
len: 15
abundance: -
CDR3nt: TGTGCCAGTAGTCCTAGCGGGAGCTCCTACAATGAGCAGTTCTTC
CDR3aa: CASSPSGSSYNEQFF

j_gene: TRBJ2-3
v_gene: TRBV7-9
d_gene: -
len: 13
abundance: -
CDR3nt: TGTGCCAGCAGCCTGGGGACCACAGATACGCAGTATTTT
CDR3aa: CASSLGTTDTQYF

j_gene: TRBJ1-6
v_gene: TRBV11-2
d_gene: -
len: 17
abundance: -
CDR3nt: TGTGCCAGCAGCTTAGGAACCTGGGACGGCTATAATTCACCCCTCCACTTT
CDR3aa: CASSLGTWDGYNSPLHF

j_gene: TRBJ1-1
v_gene: TRBV30
d_gene: -
len: 12
abundance: -
CDR3nt: TGTGCCTGGAGTGCGGGAAGGACTGAAGCTTTCTTT
CDR3aa: CAWSAGRTEAFF

j_gene: TRBJ2-6
v_gene: TRBV7-6
d_gene: -
len: 15
abundance: -
CDR3nt: TGTGCCAGCAGCCCCAACCCAACCGGGCCGCCCGTCCTGACTTTC
CDR3aa: CASSPNPTGPPVLTF

j_gene: TRBJ2-7
v_gene: TRBV5-1
d_gene: TRBD1
len: 14
abundance: -
CDR3nt: TGCGCCAGCAATCAGGGACAGGGGGCGGAAGAGCAGTACTTC
CDR3aa: CASNQGQGAEEQYF

j_gene: TRBJ1-2
v_gene: TRBV6-1
d_gene: -
len: 15
abundance: -
CDR3nt: TGTGCCAGCAGTGAAGGGCCTACAGCTTACTATGGCTACACCTTC
CDR3aa: CASSEGPTAYYGYTF

j_gene: TRBJ2-5
v_gene: TRBV5-4
d_gene: TRBD2
len: 15
abundance: -
CDR3nt: TGTGCCAGCAGCTTGGTAGCGGGGCACCAAGAGACCCAGTACTTC
CDR3aa: CASSLVAGHQETQYF

j_gene: TRBJ1-2
v_gene: TRBV7-9
d_gene: TRBD1
len: 15
abundance: -
CDR3nt: TGTGCCAGCAGCTTAGCCTGGAGGGGGCCGAATGGCTACACCTTC
CDR3aa: CASSLAWRGPNGYTF

j_gene: TRBJ2-7
v_gene: TRBV21-1
d_gene: -
len: 12
abundance: -
CDR3nt: TGTGCCATCAGGGACAGCTCCTACGAGCAGTACTTC
CDR3aa: CAIRDSSYEQYF

j_gene: TRBJ1-1
v_gene: TRBV6-1
d_gene: -
len: 13
abundance: -
CDR3nt: TGTGCCAGCAGGAAACTAGGGAACACTGAAGCTTTCTTT
CDR3aa: CASRKLGNTEAFF

j_gene: TRBJ2-7
v_gene: TRBV7-9
d_gene: TRBD2
len: 18
abundance: once
CDR3nt: TGTGCCAGCAGCTTAGGGCTAGCGGGGGGGCGGAGTTCCTACGAGCAGTACTTC
CDR3aa: CASSLGLAGGRSSYEQYF

j_gene: TRBJ2-1
v_gene: TRBV4-1
d_gene: -
len: 11
abundance: once
CDR3nt: TGCGCCAGCAGCCAAGGGCCGGAGCAGTTCTTC
CDR3aa: CASSQGPEQFF

j_gene: TRBJ2-3
v_gene: TRBV5-1
d_gene: -
len: 15
abundance: -
CDR3nt: TGCGCCAGCAGCTTTATTCCAGACAACACAGATACGCAGTATTTT
CDR3aa: CASSFIPDNTDTQYF

j_gene: TRBJ2-3
v_gene: TRBV6-5
d_gene: -
len: 12
abundance: -
CDR3nt: TGTGCCAGCGGGACCCGCCGGGGTACGCAGTATTTT
CDR3aa: CASGTRRGTQYF

j_gene: TRBJ2-4
v_gene: TRBV6-1
d_gene: -
len: 14
abundance: -
CDR3nt: TGTGCCAGCAGTGAACTCCCAGGAGGGGGTGCTCAGTACTTC
CDR3aa: CASSELPGGGAQYF

j_gene: TRBJ2-2
v_gene: TRBV4-3
d_gene: TRBD2
len: 18
abundance: many
CDR3nt: TGCGCCAGCAGCCAAGAGCAAGCGGGGGCCGTGAACACCGGGGAGCTGTTTTTT
CDR3aa: CASSQEQAGAVNTGELFF

j_gene: TRBJ2-1
v_gene: TRBV10-3
d_gene: -
len: 15
abundance: -
CDR3nt: TGTGCCATCAGTGATCCTAAGGACGGACACAATGAGCAGTTCTTC
CDR3aa: CAISDPKDGHNEQFF

j_gene: TRBJ1-1
v_gene: TRBV13
d_gene: -
len: 14
abundance: -
CDR3nt: TGTGCCAGCAGCTTAGGGGGGGCGCGTACTGAAGCTTTCTTT
CDR3aa: CASSLGGARTEAFF

j_gene: TRBJ1-1
v_gene: TRBV7-7
d_gene: -
len: 14
abundance: -
CDR3nt: TGTGCCAGCAGCCCCGGCCTCATGAACACTGAAGCTTTCTTT
CDR3aa: CASSPGLMNTEAFF

j_gene: TRBJ1-3
v_gene: TRBV15
d_gene: -
len: 16
abundance: -
CDR3nt: TGTGCCACCAGCAGAGATCCCCGCAGGGCTGGAAACACCATATATTTT
CDR3aa: CATSRDPRRAGNTIYF

j_gene: TRBJ2-3
v_gene: TRBV7-7
d_gene: TRBD2
len: 18
abundance: -
CDR3nt: TGTGCCAGCAGCTTAGTGGCCGCGCGGGAGGGCCGTCCAGATACGCAGTATTTT
CDR3aa: CASSLVAAREGRPDTQYF

j_gene: TRBJ2-2
v_gene: TRBV4-3
d_gene: -
len: 16
abundance: -
CDR3nt: TGCGCCAGCAGCCAAGGACCCTCTCCTACTACCGGGGAGCTGTTTTTT
CDR3aa: CASSQGPSPTTGELFF

j_gene: TRBJ2-2
v_gene: TRBV6-5
d_gene: -
len: 13
abundance: -
CDR3nt: TGTGCCAGCAGTTATGTAACGGCCGGGGAGCTGTTTTTT
CDR3aa: CASSYVTAGELFF

j_gene: TRBJ1-2
v_gene: TRBV18
d_gene: -
len: 14
abundance: -
CDR3nt: TGTGCCAGCTCACCATGGCAGGCGAACTATGGCTACACCTTC
CDR3aa: CASSPWQANYGYTF

j_gene: TRBJ2-7
v_gene: TRBV29-1
d_gene: -
len: 13
abundance: -
CDR3nt: TGCAGCGTTGATATTTACTGGGGCTACGAGCAGTACTTC
CDR3aa: CSVDIYWGYEQYF

j_gene: TRBJ2-5
v_gene: TRBV11-2
d_gene: -
len: 14
abundance: -
CDR3nt: TGTGCCAGCAGCTTGGAGTGGATCCAAGAGACCCAGTACTTC
CDR3aa: CASSLEWIQETQYF

j_gene: TRBJ1-3
v_gene: TRBV2
d_gene: TRBD1
len: 15
abundance: -
CDR3nt: TGTGCCAGTGCCGGGGGACAGGGACCTAGGAACACCATATATTTT
CDR3aa: CASAGGQGPRNTIYF

j_gene: TRBJ1-1
v_gene: TRBV5-1
d_gene: -
len: 13
abundance: -
CDR3nt: TGCGCCAGCAGCATGGCCCTGAACACTGAAGCTTTCTTT
CDR3aa: CASSMALNTEAFF

j_gene: TRBJ1-1
v_gene: TRBV3-1/TRBV3-2
d_gene: -
len: 13
abundance: few
CDR3nt: TGTGCCAGCAGCCAAGAACCGGGACGTAAAGCTTTCTTT
CDR3aa: CASSQEPGRKAFF

j_gene: TRBJ2-7
v_gene: TRBV3-1/TRBV3-2
d_gene: -
len: 13
abundance: -
CDR3nt: TGTGCCAGCAGCTCGAGGACAGCCTACGAGCAGTACTTC
CDR3aa: CASSSRTAYEQYF

j_gene: TRBJ1-4
v_gene: TRBV6-5
d_gene: -
len: 15
abundance: -
CDR3nt: TGTGCCAGCAGTTACCAAGGGGGTCCCAATGAAAAACTGTTTTTT
CDR3aa: CASSYQGGPNEKLFF

j_gene: TRBJ2-7
v_gene: TRBV5-5
d_gene: TRBD2
len: 14
abundance: -
CDR3nt: TGTGCCAGCAGCTTGATAGCGGGGGCCTACGAGCAGTACTTC
CDR3aa: CASSLIAGAYEQYF

j_gene: TRBJ2-1
v_gene: TRBV9
d_gene: -
len: 12
abundance: -
CDR3nt: TGTGCCAGCAGCACCTTCCCCCATGAGCAGTTCTTC
CDR3aa: CASSTFPHEQFF

j_gene: TRBJ1-3
v_gene: TRBV7-3
d_gene: TRBD1
len: 16
abundance: once
CDR3nt: TGTGCCAGCAGCTCCAAAGGGGGCCTCTCTGGAAACACCATATATTTT
CDR3aa: CASSSKGGLSGNTIYF

j_gene: TRBJ2-5
v_gene: TRBV11-3
d_gene: -
len: 14
abundance: -
CDR3nt: TGTGCCAGCAGCTTAGAAGTCCCGTGGGAGACCCAGTACTTC
CDR3aa: CASSLEVPWETQYF

j_gene: TRBJ1-4
v_gene: TRBV7-9
d_gene: -
len: 12
abundance: -
CDR3nt: TGTGCCAGCAGCTTGCCTAATGAAAAACTGTTTTTT
CDR3aa: CASSLPNEKLFF

j_gene: TRBJ2-5
v_gene: TRBV5-5
d_gene: TRBD2
len: 14
abundance: -
CDR3nt: TGTGCCAGCAGCCGACTAGCGGGTCTGGAGACCCAGTACTTC
CDR3aa: CASSRLAGLETQYF

j_gene: TRBJ2-7
v_gene: TRBV7-8
d_gene: -
len: 12
abundance: -
CDR3nt: TGTGCCAGCAGCCTGCCCTCCTACGAGCAGTACTTC
CDR3aa: CASSLPSYEQYF

j_gene: TRBJ2-7
v_gene: TRBV4-1
d_gene: -
len: 16
abundance: -
CDR3nt: TGCGCCAGCAGCCAGCCTAGGACGACCTTCTCCTACGAGCAGTACTTC
CDR3aa: CASSQPRTTFSYEQYF

j_gene: TRBJ2-3
v_gene: TRBV4-3
d_gene: TRBD1
len: 15
abundance: -
CDR3nt: TGCGCCAGCAGCCAAGCGGACAGGGGCGCAGATACGCAGTATTTT
CDR3aa: CASSQADRGADTQYF

j_gene: TRBJ1-4
v_gene: TRBV2
d_gene: -
len: 14
abundance: once
CDR3nt: TGTGCCAGCAGTGTGGCGGGAACTAATGAAAAACTGTTTTTT
CDR3aa: CASSVAGTNEKLFF

j_gene: TRBJ1-1
v_gene: TRBV3-1/TRBV3-2
d_gene: -
len: 15
abundance: once
CDR3nt: TGTGCCAGCAGCCAAAGACAGGTTATGCCCACTGAAGCTTTCTTT
CDR3aa: CASSQRQVMPTEAFF

j_gene: TRBJ1-4
v_gene: TRBV28
d_gene: TRBD1
len: 15
abundance: once
CDR3nt: TGTGCCAGCAGTTTAGAGGGGGCGGGGAATGAAAAACTGTTTTTT
CDR3aa: CASSLEGAGNEKLFF

j_gene: TRBJ2-5
v_gene: TRBV3-1/TRBV3-2
d_gene: TRBD2
len: 15
abundance: -
CDR3nt: TGTGCCAGCAGCCATAGGCTAGCGGGGGAAGAGACCCAGTACTTC
CDR3aa: CASSHRLAGEETQYF

j_gene: TRBJ2-2
v_gene: TRBV5-1
d_gene: TRBD2
len: 17
abundance: -
CDR3nt: TGCGCCAGCAGCCAAGGGACTAGCGGGGGCCACACCGGGGAGCTGTTTTTT
CDR3aa: CASSQGTSGGHTGELFF

j_gene: TRBJ2-7
v_gene: TRBV2
d_gene: -
len: 13
abundance: -
CDR3nt: TGTGCCAGGGGGCCGGGACTGTCCTACGAGCAGTACTTC
CDR3aa: CARGPGLSYEQYF

j_gene: TRBJ2-7
v_gene: TRBV2
d_gene: -
len: 13
abundance: -
CDR3nt: TGTGCCAGCAACGCCGGGTCCACCTACGAGCAGTACTTC
CDR3aa: CASNAGSTYEQYF

j_gene: TRBJ1-5
v_gene: TRBV6-5
d_gene: -
len: 15
abundance: few
CDR3nt: TGTGCCAGCAGTTACTCGAGGACACCAGGTCAGCCCCAGCATTTT
CDR3aa: CASSYSRTPGQPQHF

j_gene: TRBJ1-1
v_gene: TRBV28
d_gene: -
len: 15
abundance: few
CDR3nt: TGTGCCAGCAGATTCTCCGACAGGAGTCGTACTGAAGCTTTCTTT
CDR3aa: CASRFSDRSRTEAFF

j_gene: TRBJ1-4
v_gene: TRBV25-1
d_gene: TRBD1
len: 14
abundance: -
CDR3nt: TGTGCCAGCAGTGATGACAGGGGGAGCTCAAAACTGTTTTTT
CDR3aa: CASSDDRGSSKLFF

j_gene: TRBJ1-2
v_gene: TRBV21-1
d_gene: -
len: 19
abundance: once
CDR3nt: TGTGCCAGCACCCTAGAGGGCAGGGCGAATTCTCGAACTAACTATGGCTACACCTTC
CDR3aa: CASTLEGRANSRTNYGYTF

j_gene: TRBJ2-7
v_gene: TRBV4-2
d_gene: -
len: 14
abundance: -
CDR3nt: TGTGCCAGCAGCCAAGATGGGAGGACCTACGAGCAGTACTTC
CDR3aa: CASSQDGRTYEQYF